The 10 T cell receptor beta chains below were found in one sample sequenced in a study of breast tumors, draining lymph nodes, adjacent tissues. TCRdb re-called the multiplex PCR reads through MiXCR, storing one row per CDR3 protein. The repertoire holds about 120,000 distinct CDR3 sequences, with just under 20% as singletons. Axillary draining lymph nodes of breast cancer patients supplied the node samples. Sequencing input: axillary lymph node tissue. These receptors were obtained from a female donor with breast cancer. Some clones in this sample may be carry-over from other donors' samples.

The V call is TRBV2, the J call TRBJ1-2, with D perhaps TRBD1 (5 bases). This CDR3 contains 13 residues. Trimming pared 7 bases from V and 2 bases from J, leaving 11 bases between. CDR1 is SNHLY and CDR2 is FYNNEI in the germline V gene. The CDR3 DNA reads TGTGCCAGCACGACCGGGGCAAACTATGGCTACACCTTC. Its protein product is CASTTGANYGYTF.

This clonotype was detected a few times. V usage is TRBV6-1 and J usage is TRBJ2-4, with D possibly matching TRBD1 (5 bases). With 1 base removed from V and 1 base from J, the gap between germline ends came to 8 bases. The CDR3 spans 15 residues. Germline V gene data show CDR1 as MNHNS and CDR2 as SASEGT. Written as DNA, the CDR3 is TGTGCCAGCAGTGAAGTGAAGGGGGCCAAAAACATTCAGTACTTC. This translates into CASSEVKGAKNIQYF.

On this clonotype itself: A much larger clone sits a single nucleotide away, making a read error possible. It is likely a read error, because the conserved phenylalanine at the end of the CDR3 is missing. The chain couples TRBV5-1 to TRBJ1-2, with D perhaps matching TRBD1 (6 bases). The V and J ends lost 0 bases and 3 bases respectively, with 12 bases between them. The germline CDR1 and CDR2 sequences are SGHRS and YFSETQ. CDR3 size: 15 residues. The CDR3 reads CASSLAAGTHYGYTS. The CDR3 DNA reads TGCGCCAGCAGCTTGGCCGCCGGGACACACTATGGCTACACCTCC.

This clonotype was counted many times. CDR3 loop: CASSQESPDYNSPLHF. In DNA, the CDR3 is TGCGCCAGCAGCCAAGAAAGCCCGGATTATAATTCACCCCTCCACTTT. V is TRBV4-1 and J is TRBJ1-6; D unclear. This CDR3 region has 16 residues. V dropped 0 bases and J dropped 4 bases, with 10 bases sitting between them. Looked up from germline, CDR1 is MGHRA and CDR2 is YSYEKL.

Turning to this clonotype: This could be a read error, since a much larger clone is one nucleotide away. The rearrangement links TRBV7-9 to TRBJ2-4; 7 nucleotides line up with TRBD1. The CDR3 extends over 14 amino acids. Germline CDR1 reads SEHNR; CDR2 reads FQNEAQ (reference sequence). Here the CDR3 DNA reads TGTGCCAGCAGCTTAGAGGGGGCCAAAAACATTGAGTACTTC. Translated: CASSLEGAKNIEYF.

This clonotype was picked up many times. CDR3 coding DNA: TGTGCCAGCAGCGGGGGACAGGGTGAGGGCTACACCTTC. Its protein is CASSGGQGEGYTF. The J gene is TRBJ1-2, the V gene TRBV7-8; TRBD1 agrees at 9 bases. The CDR3 totals 13 residues. Germline assignment: CDR1 SGHVS and CDR2 FQNEAQ. The V segment lost 5 bases and the J segment 8 bases; nucleotides outside the gene matches: 6.

At least ten counts were recorded for this clonotype. The chain links TRBV7-9 to TRBJ2-7, with 8 bases lining up with TRBD1. V lost 1 base, J lost 5 bases, and 7 bases stayed unmatched. The CDR3 spans 15 residues. Germline CDR1 reads SEHNR; CDR2 reads FQNEAQ (reference sequence). This chain's CDR3 is CASSLETGGFHEQYF. Written as DNA, the CDR3 is TGTGCCAGCAGCTTAGAAACAGGGGGGTTCCACGAGCAGTACTTC.

Note on this clonotype: This may come from a read error, since a much larger clone is one base off. V is TRBV6-5 and J is TRBJ1-2, with a tentative D call TRBD1 (6 bases). CDR1 and CDR2 from the germline V gene are MNHEY and SVGAGI. The CDR3 is 14 residues long. The DNA of the CDR3 is TGTGCCGGCAGTTCAAACGGGGGGGCCGGTGGCTACACCTTC. It encodes CAGSSNGGAGGYTF.

This clonotype was seen only once. A much larger clone differs by one base, so this may be a read error. The chain uses TRBV7-2 and TRBJ1-5; D uncertain. This CDR3 contains 12 residues. Trimming pared 0 bases from V and 9 bases from J, leaving 6 bases between. Germline-derived CDR1 and CDR2 are SGHTA and FQGNSA. The CDR3 nucleotides read TGTGCCAGCAGCTTAGCTAGTTGGCCCCAGCATTTT. Residues: CASSLASWPQHF.

This clonotype was detected ten times or more. One end of the junction is discordant with germline, which a read error may explain. This chain joins TRBV2 and TRBJ2-1; D gene unclear. The V gene's germline CDR1 is SNHLY and CDR2 FYNNEI. The CDR3 is made up of 10 amino acids. CDR3 region: CASSVERSLF. The CDR3 coding sequence is TGTGCCAGCAGTGTAGAACGCTCCTTATTC.